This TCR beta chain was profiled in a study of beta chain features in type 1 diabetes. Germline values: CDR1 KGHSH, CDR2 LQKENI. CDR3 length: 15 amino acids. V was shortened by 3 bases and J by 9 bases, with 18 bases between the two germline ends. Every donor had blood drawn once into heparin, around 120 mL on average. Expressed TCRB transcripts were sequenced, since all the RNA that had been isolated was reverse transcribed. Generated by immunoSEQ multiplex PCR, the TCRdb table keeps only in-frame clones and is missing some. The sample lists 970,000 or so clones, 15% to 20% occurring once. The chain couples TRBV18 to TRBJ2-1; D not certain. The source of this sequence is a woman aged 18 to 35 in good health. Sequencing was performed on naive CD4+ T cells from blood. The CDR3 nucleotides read TGTGCCAGCTCACCTTCAGTCGTACAGCTTGCTGAGCAGTTCTTC. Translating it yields CASSPSVVQLAEQFF.